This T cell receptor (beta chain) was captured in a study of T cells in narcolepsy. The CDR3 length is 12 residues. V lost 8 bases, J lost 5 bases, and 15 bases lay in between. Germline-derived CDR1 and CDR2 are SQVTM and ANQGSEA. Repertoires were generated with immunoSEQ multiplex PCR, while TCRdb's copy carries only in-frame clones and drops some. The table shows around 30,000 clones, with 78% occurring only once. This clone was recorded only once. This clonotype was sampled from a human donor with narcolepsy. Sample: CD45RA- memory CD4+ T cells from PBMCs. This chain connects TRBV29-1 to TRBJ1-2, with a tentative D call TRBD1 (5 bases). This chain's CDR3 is CSLGLEGYGYTF. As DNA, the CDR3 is TGCAGCTTAGGACTTGAGGGGTATGGCTACACCTTC.